The 28 T cell receptor beta chains below were found in one sample sequenced in a study of shared clonotypes between healthy human individuals (dated by TCRdb to about 2020). Libraries were built with the immunoSEQ multiplex PCR assay. Sourced from immuneACCESS, this table was stored by TCRdb with only in-frame sequences that have V and J called. A share of the clones is absent; for the studies checked, an unresolved V gene accounts for under half, and the remainder has no known explanation. Counted in this sample were under 2,000,000 clones; about 95% of them appeared once. Jointly, the top ten make up 1.2% of the sample. CD8 naive samples were CD45RO-negative cells positively selected for CCR7, giving a CD45RA+CCR7+ population that excluded TemRA cells. Sequenced input: naive CD8+ T cells sorted from blood. Read against the paper, the sample's cell subset or site label means: CD45RA+CCR7+. The receptor set was obtained from a man between 18 and 29 years old in good health.

This sequence joins TRBV5-5 and TRBJ2-3; 7 bases agree with TRBD2. The CDR3 is made up of 15 amino acids. After removal of 5 bases from V and 2 bases from J, the junction contained 8 bases not matched to a gene. Germline V gene data show CDR1 as SGHKS and CDR2 as YYEKEE (reference sequence). DNA of the CDR3: TGTGCCAGCAGTGACCCGGGACTACTCACAGATACGCAGTATTTT. Protein: CASSDPGLLTDTQYF. The whole variable domain, filled in from reference TRBV5-5 and TRBJ2-3, reads DAGVTQSPTHLIKTRGQQVTLRCSPISGHKSVSWYQQVLGQGPQFIFQYYEKEERGRGNFPDRFSARQFPNYSSELNVNALLLGDSALYLCASSDPGLLTDTQYFGPGTRLTVL.

This CDR3 reads CAITLTGPNQPQHF. CDR3 sequence (DNA): TGTGCCATCACCTTGACCGGTCCGAATCAGCCCCAGCATTTT. V and J are TRBV10-3 and TRBJ1-5, with D hard to call. Germline CDR1 reads ENHRY; CDR2 reads SYGVKD. V was pared by 7 bases and J by 4 bases, with 14 bases between. This CDR3 spans 14 amino acids.

This chain connects TRBV27 to TRBJ2-1; 9 bases are a match to TRBD2. V lost 6 bases and J lost 5; bases outside the gene matches: 11. There are 16 residues in the CDR3. Germline V gene sequence: CDR1 MNHEY, CDR2 SMNVEV (reference sequence). The CDR3 here is CASRGSGGLGHNEQFF. As DNA, the CDR3 is TGTGCCAGCAGAGGTAGCGGGGGACTCGGTCACAATGAGCAGTTCTTC.

The chain links TRBV13 to TRBJ2-3; 11 nucleotides agree with TRBD1. Germline CDR1 PRHDT, CDR2 FYEKMQ (reference sequence). Germline trimming cut 4 bases from V and 2 bases from J; bases unmatched to any gene: 11. The CDR3 length is 18 residues. This CDR3 is CASSSPGQGAPHTDTQYF. The DNA of the CDR3 is TGTGCCAGCAGCTCCCCCGGACAGGGGGCCCCACACACAGATACGCAGTATTTT.

The V gene is TRBV19, the J gene TRBJ2-3; no clear D gene. This CDR3 is 13 amino acids long. Trimming stripped 7 bases from V and 4 bases from J, with 12 bases between. Germline V lookup: CDR1 LNHDA, CDR2 SQIVND (reference sequence). As DNA, the CDR3 is TGTGCCAGTAAGCCCGCTGCGGCAGATACGCAGTATTTT. Translation: CASKPAAADTQYF.

This clone showed up just once. This chain joins TRBV4-3 and TRBJ1-1; 7 positions match TRBD1. The CDR3 consists of 14 residues. Trimming took 5 bases from V and 5 from J; bases not matched to a gene: 8. The germline CDR1 and CDR2 sequences are LGHNA and YSLEER. The CDR3: CASSVHRGGTEAFF. CDR3 coding DNA: TGCGCCAGCAGCGTCCACAGGGGAGGGACTGAAGCTTTCTTT.

This clone was counted once. At the DNA level, this CDR3 is encoded by other sequences in the same sample as well. CDR3 DNA sequence: TGTGCCAGCAGCCTTAGACAGGGGGCCTACGAGCAGTACTTC. Its protein product is CASSLRQGAYEQYF. The chain has TRBV5-4 and TRBJ2-7; TRBD1 matches at 9 bases. The length of the CDR3 is 14 residues. Germline lookup yields CDR1 SGHNT and CDR2 YYREEE (reference sequence). V shed 4 bases and J 2 bases; nucleotides not matched to a gene: 4.

The chain carries TRBV9 and TRBJ1-1, with D maybe TRBD1 (5 bases). CDR3 size: 14 residues. Trimming removed 2 bases at V and 4 bases at J, with 12 bases between. Germline V gene sequence: CDR1 SGDLS, CDR2 YYNGEE. The CDR3 protein is CASSVGMGGTEAFF. The DNA of the CDR3 is TGTGCCAGCAGCGTGGGAATGGGGGGCACTGAAGCTTTCTTT.

The chain is built from TRBV29-1 and TRBJ2-3; TRBD2 matches at 13 bases. The V gene end was trimmed by 1 base and the J gene end by 4 bases; junction bases not matched to a gene: 5. CDR1 SQVTM and CDR2 ANQGSEA come from the germline V gene. The CDR3 runs 16 residues. CDR3 residues: CSVEGGLAGLSDTQYF. The CDR3 DNA sequence: TGCAGCGTTGAAGGGGGACTAGCGGGGCTCTCAGATACGCAGTATTTT.

V usage is TRBV15 and J usage is TRBJ1-1; D not resolved. The CDR3 extends over 12 amino acids. V lost 4 bases and J 1 base, leaving 4 bases between the germline ends. Germline assignment: CDR1 LNHNV and CDR2 YYDKDF (reference sequence). DNA for the CDR3: TGTGCCACCAGCACCCCGAACACTGAAGCTTTCTTT. It yields the protein CATSTPNTEAFF.

The chain joins TRBV4-1 to TRBJ2-7; D is ambiguous. V gave up 4 bases and J gave up 1 base, with 14 bases separating them. The CDR3 runs to 15 residues. The germline V gene has CDR1 MGHRA and CDR2 YSYEKL. CDR3 in amino acids: CASSRLPVGSYEQYF. The DNA of the CDR3 is TGCGCCAGCAGCCGGCTGCCTGTCGGGTCCTACGAGCAGTACTTC.

V gene TRBV9 combines with J gene TRBJ2-7; TRBD2 matches at 10 bases. Losses at the gene ends were 4 bases for V and 4 bases for J; bases not matched to a gene: 8. The germline gives CDR1 SGDLS, CDR2 YYNGEE. The CDR3 has 15 residues. CDR3 residues: CASSPGRAGGYEQYF. The CDR3 DNA reads as TGTGCCAGCAGCCCGGGGAGAGCGGGAGGGTACGAGCAGTACTTC. The variable domain in full, completed from reference TRBV9 and TRBJ2-7, reads DSGVTQTPKHLITATGQRVTLRCSPRSGDLSVYWYQQSLDQGLQFLIQYYNGEERAKGNILERFSAQQFPDLHSELNLSSLELGDSALYFCASSPGRAGGYEQYFGPGTRLTVT.

V and J are TRBV27 and TRBJ1-1; 7 nucleotides line up with TRBD1. In germline, CDR1 is MNHEY, CDR2 SMNVEV (reference sequence). With V trimmed by 2 bases and J by 1 base, 7 bases remained unmatched. The CDR3 runs to 16 residues. CDR3 residues: CASSLLSPGGNTEAFF. The DNA of the CDR3 is TGTGCCAGCAGTTTACTTTCGCCAGGGGGGAACACTGAAGCTTTCTTT.

The chain is built from TRBV5-6 and TRBJ1-6; the D gene is possibly TRBD1 (6 bases). Germline CDR1 SGHDT, CDR2 YYEEEE. The CDR3 extends over 16 amino acids. V was cut by 0 bases and J by 5 bases, with 12 bases left in between. The CDR3 DNA follows: TGTGCCAGCAGCTTGGGGGGGGGCGCAGATAATTCACCCCTCCACTTT. Protein sequence: CASSLGGGADNSPLHF.

The chain carries TRBV9 and TRBJ2-7; a weak D match, TRBD2 (6 bases). The germline V gene encodes CDR1 SGDLS and CDR2 YYNGEE. The CDR3 is made up of 14 amino acids. V lost 0 bases to trimming and J lost 6 bases, with 13 bases between them. Here the CDR3 reads CASSVGIVGGEQYF. The CDR3, as DNA: TGTGCCAGCAGCGTAGGCATAGTGGGAGGCGAGCAGTACTTC.

V is TRBV5-6 and J is TRBJ2-3; D is ambiguous. The CDR3 contains 11 residues. Germline assignment: CDR1 SGHDT and CDR2 YYEEEE. The V end was cut by 4 bases, the J end by 6 bases, with 6 bases between. Here the CDR3 DNA reads TGTGCCAGCAGCGGCTCGGATACGCAGTATTTT. It encodes CASSGSDTQYF.

CDR3 sequence (DNA): TGTGCCAGCAGCTTAGTGGGACTAGCAGATACGCAGTATTTT. It encodes CASSLVGLADTQYF. The V gene is TRBV11-2, the J gene TRBJ2-3; 8 bases are shared with TRBD2. J lost 4 bases, V lost 1 base, and 1 base had no gene match. The CDR3 consists of 14 residues. Looked up from germline, CDR1 is SGHAT and CDR2 is FQNNGV. The full variable domain, with the rest looked up from reference TRBV11-2 and TRBJ2-3, is EAGVAQSPRYKIIEKRQSVAFWCNPISGHATLYWYQQILGQGPKLLIQFQNNGVVDDSQLPKDRFSAERLKGVDSTLKIQPAKLEDSAVYLCASSLVGLADTQYFGPGTRLTVL.

This clone is a singleton in its sample. The sample has other DNA sequences that encode this CDR3 too. This chain connects TRBV27 to TRBJ1-1; 8 bases line up with TRBD1. The CDR3 consists of 15 residues. V shed 0 bases, J shed 1 base, and the junction held 1 base outside the gene matches. Germline V gene lookup returns CDR1 MNHEY and CDR2 SMNVEV (reference sequence). The DNA of the CDR3 is TGTGCCAGCAGTTTATCCCAGGGGGCGAACACTGAAGCTTTCTTT. The encoded protein is CASSLSQGANTEAFF.

The gene calls are TRBV6-5 and TRBJ2-7, with 8 nucleotides matching TRBD1. From germline, CDR1 is MNHEY and CDR2 SVGAGI. V was clipped by 5 bases and J by 3 bases; unmatched bases: 6. The CDR3 covers 14 residues. CDR3 nucleotides: TGTGCCAGCAGTCCGACAGGGGATAGCTACGAGCAGTACTTC. It translates to CASSPTGDSYEQYF.

The chain uses TRBV2 and TRBJ1-1; D remains unclear. Germline-derived CDR1 and CDR2 are SNHLY and FYNNEI. The CDR3 has 16 residues. V was cut by 3 bases and J by 0 bases, with 14 bases left in between. This CDR3 reads CASSDTPPAMNTEAFF. For the CDR3, the DNA is TGTGCCAGCAGTGATACTCCGCCGGCGATGAACACTGAAGCTTTCTTT.

This clone was counted once. The chain couples TRBV9 to TRBJ1-4; D is uncertain. This CDR3 contains 15 residues. Trimming removed 3 bases from V and 4 bases from J, with 13 bases in between. Germline V gene sequence: CDR1 SGDLS, CDR2 YYNGEE. CDR3 amino acids: CASSGSEADNEKLFF. CDR3 sequence (DNA): TGTGCCAGCAGCGGTTCGGAGGCAGATAATGAAAAACTGTTTTTT.

The CDR3 nucleotides read TGTGCCAGCAGCCTAGCGGGGGACTACAATGAGCAGTTCTTC. As protein: CASSLAGDYNEQFF. The chain uses TRBV6-5 and TRBJ2-1; TRBD2 aligns across 10 bases. Germline lookup yields CDR1 MNHEY and CDR2 SVGAGI. V was pared by 6 bases and J by 3 bases, with 2 bases of the junction left unmatched. The CDR3 extends over 14 amino acids.

The rearrangement links TRBV5-6 to TRBJ2-3, with 10 bases that match TRBD1. V shed 0 bases and J 5 bases; nucleotides not matched to a gene: 3. This CDR3 is 15 amino acids long. Per the germline V gene, CDR1 is SGHDT and CDR2 is YYEEEE. The CDR3 sequence: CASSLETGGEDTQYF. CDR3 in DNA: TGTGCCAGCAGCTTGGAGACAGGGGGCGAAGATACGCAGTATTTT.

Worth noting for this clone: At the DNA level, this CDR3 is encoded by other sequences in the same sample as well. Here the CDR3 reads CASSQESGIYGYTF. The CDR3 DNA sequence: TGCGCCAGCAGCCAAGAATCAGGGATCTATGGCTACACCTTC. The genes are TRBV4-1 and TRBJ1-2; tentative D call: TRBD1 (5 bases). Germline CDR1 reads MGHRA; CDR2 reads YSYEKL. The CDR3 sequence is 14 residues long. V was pared by 0 bases and J by 4 bases, with 9 bases between.

The rearrangement joins TRBV30 to TRBJ1-3; D is uncertain. This CDR3 has 14 amino acids. Germline V gene sequence: CDR1 GTSNPN, CDR2 SVGIG (reference sequence). V was pared by 0 bases and J by 4 bases, with 10 bases between. The CDR3 region is CAWSVSGSGNTIYF. The CDR3 nucleotides are TGTGCCTGGAGTGTTTCCGGGTCAGGAAACACCATATATTTT.

In this sample, this clone turned up a few times. This sample also contains other DNA sequences that code for the same CDR3. This chain connects TRBV30 to TRBJ1-1, with D hard to call. Trimming removed 0 bases from V and 5 bases from J, with 7 bases in between. CDR3 size: 12 residues. Germline CDR1 reads GTSNPN; CDR2 reads SVGIG (reference sequence). The CDR3 reads CAWSVMGTEAFF. DNA of the CDR3: TGTGCCTGGAGTGTTATGGGTACTGAAGCTTTCTTT.

The CDR3 here is CATSREGKQGLSNQPQHF. The CDR3 DNA follows: TGTGCCACCAGCAGGGAGGGTAAACAGGGCCTATCCAATCAGCCCCAGCATTTT. The chain recombines TRBV15 with TRBJ1-5, with TRBD1 as a possible D gene (6 bases). The CDR3 extends over 18 amino acids. In germline, CDR1 is LNHNV, CDR2 YYDKDF (reference sequence). Trimming took off 3 bases at V and 3 bases at J, with 21 bases between the two ends.

V usage is TRBV7-9 and J usage is TRBJ1-5; D not resolved. CDR1 is SEHNR and CDR2 is FQNEAQ in the germline V gene (reference sequence). The CDR3 has 13 residues. Trimming left V 6 bases short and J 3 bases short, with 9 bases between. The DNA of the CDR3 is TGTGCCAGCAGTTTCGACAACAATCAGCCCCAGCATTTT. Amino acid sequence: CASSFDNNQPQHF.